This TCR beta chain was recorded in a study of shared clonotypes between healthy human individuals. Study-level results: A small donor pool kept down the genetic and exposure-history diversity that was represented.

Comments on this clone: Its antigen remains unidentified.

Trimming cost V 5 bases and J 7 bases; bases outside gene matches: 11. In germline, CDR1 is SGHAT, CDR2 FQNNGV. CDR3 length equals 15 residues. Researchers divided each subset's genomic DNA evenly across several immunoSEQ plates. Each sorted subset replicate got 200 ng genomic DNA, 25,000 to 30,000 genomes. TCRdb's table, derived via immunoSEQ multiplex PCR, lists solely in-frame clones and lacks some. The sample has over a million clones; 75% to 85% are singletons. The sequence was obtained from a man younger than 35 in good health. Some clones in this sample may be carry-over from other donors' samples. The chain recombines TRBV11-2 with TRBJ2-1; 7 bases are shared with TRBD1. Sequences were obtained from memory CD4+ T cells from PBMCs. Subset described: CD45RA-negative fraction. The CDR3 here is CASSTRQGFRNEQFF. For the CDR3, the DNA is TGTGCCAGCAGCACCAGACAGGGATTTCGAAATGAGCAGTTCTTC.